This T cell receptor beta chain derives from a study of siplizumab effects on memory and regulatory T cells. Study results and limitations: Sequences below about 10^-5 frequency were poorly captured, and few alloreactive clones mapped to unstimulated subsets. Unstimulated naive T cells seemed to show more diversity than memory cells did, and they also seemed to be among the major contributors to the alloresponse.

Per germline, CDR1 SQVTM and CDR2 ANQGSEA. This CDR3 is 14 amino acids long. Deletions cut 1 base from V and 1 base from J, with 10 bases between. Unstimulated naive, memory, effector memory and TEMRA subsets were also sequenced, drawn from a few donor pairs. With respect to this clone: The antigen is unknown.

Here immunoSEQ multiplex PCR was the method, and the copy in TCRdb shows in-frame clones only, minus some. The sample has roughly 68,000 clones, around 96% seen once; the top ten hold approximately 0.1%. The specimen sequenced was naive CD8+ T cells sorted from blood. This clonotype was sampled from a human donor in good health. The V and J genes are TRBV29-1 and TRBJ1-2; D gene unclear. As DNA, the CDR3 is TGCAGCGTTGAAGGGGAGGGAGGTAACTATGGCTACACCTTC. Translating gives CSVEGEGGNYGYTF.